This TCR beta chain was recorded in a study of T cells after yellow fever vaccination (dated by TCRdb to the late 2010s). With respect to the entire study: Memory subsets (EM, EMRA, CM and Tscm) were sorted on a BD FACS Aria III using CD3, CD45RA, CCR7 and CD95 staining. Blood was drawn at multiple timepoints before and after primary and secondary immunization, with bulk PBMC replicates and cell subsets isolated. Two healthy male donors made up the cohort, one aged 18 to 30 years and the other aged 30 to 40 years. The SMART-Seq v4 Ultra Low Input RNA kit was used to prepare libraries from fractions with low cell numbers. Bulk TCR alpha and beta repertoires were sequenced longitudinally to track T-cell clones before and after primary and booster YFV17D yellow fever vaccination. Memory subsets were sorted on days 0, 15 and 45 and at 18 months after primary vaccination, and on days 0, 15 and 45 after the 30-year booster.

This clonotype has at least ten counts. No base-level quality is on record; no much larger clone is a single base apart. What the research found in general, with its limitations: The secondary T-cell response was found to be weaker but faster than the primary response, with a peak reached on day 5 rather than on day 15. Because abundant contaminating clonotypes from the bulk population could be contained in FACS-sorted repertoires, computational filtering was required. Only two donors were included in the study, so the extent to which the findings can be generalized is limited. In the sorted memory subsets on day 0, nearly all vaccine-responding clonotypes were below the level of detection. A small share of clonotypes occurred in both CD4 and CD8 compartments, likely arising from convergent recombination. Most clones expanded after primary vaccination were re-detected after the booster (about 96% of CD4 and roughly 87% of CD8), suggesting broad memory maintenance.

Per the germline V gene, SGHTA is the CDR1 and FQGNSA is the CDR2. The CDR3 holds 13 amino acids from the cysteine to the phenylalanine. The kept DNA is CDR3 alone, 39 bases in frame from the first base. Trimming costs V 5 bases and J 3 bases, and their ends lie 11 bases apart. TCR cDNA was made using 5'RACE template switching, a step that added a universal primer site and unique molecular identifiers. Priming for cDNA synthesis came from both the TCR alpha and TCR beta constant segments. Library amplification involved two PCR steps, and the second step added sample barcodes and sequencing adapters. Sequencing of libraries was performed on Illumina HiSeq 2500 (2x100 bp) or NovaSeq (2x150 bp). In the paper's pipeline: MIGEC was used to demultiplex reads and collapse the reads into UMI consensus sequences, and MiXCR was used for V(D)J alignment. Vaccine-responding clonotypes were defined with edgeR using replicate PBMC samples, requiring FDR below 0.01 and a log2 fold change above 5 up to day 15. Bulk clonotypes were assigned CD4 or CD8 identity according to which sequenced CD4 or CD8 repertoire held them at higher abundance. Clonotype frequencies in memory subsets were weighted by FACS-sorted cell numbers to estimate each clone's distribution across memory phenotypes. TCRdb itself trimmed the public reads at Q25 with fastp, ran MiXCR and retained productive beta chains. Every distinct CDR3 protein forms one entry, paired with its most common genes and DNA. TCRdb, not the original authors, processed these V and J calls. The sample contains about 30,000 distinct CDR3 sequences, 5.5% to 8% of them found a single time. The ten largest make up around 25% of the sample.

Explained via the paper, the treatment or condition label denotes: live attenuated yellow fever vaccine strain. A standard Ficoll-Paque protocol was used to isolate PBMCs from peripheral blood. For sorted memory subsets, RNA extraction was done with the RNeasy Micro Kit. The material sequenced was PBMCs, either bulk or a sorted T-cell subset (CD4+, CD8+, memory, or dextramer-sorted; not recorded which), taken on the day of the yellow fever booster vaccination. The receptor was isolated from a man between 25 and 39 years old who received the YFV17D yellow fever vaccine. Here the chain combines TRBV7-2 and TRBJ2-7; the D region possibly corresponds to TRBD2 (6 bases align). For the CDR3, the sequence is CASSRGTNYEQYF. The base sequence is TGTGCCAGCAGCCGCGGGACGAACTACGAGCAGTACTTC.